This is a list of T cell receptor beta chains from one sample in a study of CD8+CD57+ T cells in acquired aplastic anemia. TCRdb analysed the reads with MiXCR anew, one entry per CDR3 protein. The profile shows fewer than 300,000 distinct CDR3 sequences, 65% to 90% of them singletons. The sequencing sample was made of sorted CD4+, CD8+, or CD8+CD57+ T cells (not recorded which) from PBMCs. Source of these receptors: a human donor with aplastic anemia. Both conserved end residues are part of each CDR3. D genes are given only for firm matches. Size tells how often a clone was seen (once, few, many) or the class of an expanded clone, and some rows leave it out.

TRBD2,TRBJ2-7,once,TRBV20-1,CSARDNLAGGPIGEQYF,TGCAGTGCTAGAGATAACCTAGCGGGAGGGCCCATTGGCGAGCAGTACTTC
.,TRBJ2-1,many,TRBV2,CASGDGGTHTQFF,TGTGCCAGCGGGGACGGGGGCACCCATACGCAGTTCTTT
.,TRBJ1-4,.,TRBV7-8,CASSIPGGTDEQHFF,TGTGCCAGCAGCATACCGGGAGGAACCGATGAGCAACATTTTTTT
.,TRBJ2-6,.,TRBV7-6,CASSRGGTTYEQYLTF,TGTGCCAGCAGCCGAGGGGGGACTACCTACGAGCAGTACCTGACTTTC
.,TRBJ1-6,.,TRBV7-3,CASSWARLNSPLHF,TGTGCCAGCAGCTGGGCCAGGCTGAATTCACCCCTCCACTTT
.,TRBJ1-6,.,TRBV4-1,CASSQGLAGRGSPLHF,TGCGCCAGCAGCCAAGGCCTTGCAGGGAGAGGGTCACCCCTCCACTTT
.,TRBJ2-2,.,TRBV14,CASSEARRNYEQLFF,TGTGCCAGCAGCGAAGCCAGACGGAACTACGAGCAGTTGTTTTTT
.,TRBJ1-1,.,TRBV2,CASGEPGAEALF,TGTGCCAGCGGGGAACCAGGCGCAGAGGCTCTCTTT
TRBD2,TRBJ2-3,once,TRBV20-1,CSANGTSVSTDTQYF,TGCAGTGCCAATGGGACTAGCGTGAGCACAGATACGCAGTATTTT
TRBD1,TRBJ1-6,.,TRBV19,CASSLNRGGSPLHF,TGTGCCAGTAGTTTAAACAGGGGAGGATCACCCCTCCACTTT
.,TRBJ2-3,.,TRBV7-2,CASSYDSQYGNTFF,TGTGCCAGCAGTTACGACAGTCAATATGGCAACACCTTCTTT
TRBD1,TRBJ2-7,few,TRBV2,CASSVQGSTYEQYF,TGTGCCAGCAGTGTACAGGGGTCTACCTACGAGCAGTACTTC
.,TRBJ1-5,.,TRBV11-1,CASSFQRSGGSQPQHF,TGTGCCAGCAGCTTTCAAAGAAGCGGGGGGAGCCAGCCCCAGCATTTT
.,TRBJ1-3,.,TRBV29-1,CSVALSGNTIYF,TGCAGCGTGGCACTCTCTGGAAACACCATATATTTT
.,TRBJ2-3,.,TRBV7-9,CASSDAGAGETHF,TGTGCCAGCAGTGACGCGGGCGCAGGAGAGACCCATTTT
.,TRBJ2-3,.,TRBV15,CATSEGGIHEQYF,TGTGCCACCAGCGAGGGGGGGATCCATGAGCAGTATTTT
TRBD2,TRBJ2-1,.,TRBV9,CASSVPLAGGIEKQFF,TGTGCCAGCAGCGTCCCCTTAGCGGGGGGGATAGAGAAGCAGTTCTTC
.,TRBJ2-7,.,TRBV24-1,CATSDFGREVSYEQYF,TGTGCCACCAGTGATTTTGGGCGGGAAGTCTCCTATGAGCAGTACTTC
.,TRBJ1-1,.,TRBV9,CASSLDITGNNVAFF,TGTGCCAGCAGCTTAGATATCACTGGGAACAATGTAGCTTTCTTT
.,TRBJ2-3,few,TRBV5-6,CASSHTDGPDTQYF,TGTGCCAGCAGCCATACAGACGGTCCCGATACGCAGTATTTT
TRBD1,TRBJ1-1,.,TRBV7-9,CASSLEGTEDTETFF,TGTGCCAGCAGCCTAGAGGGGACAGAGGACACTGAAACTTTCTTT
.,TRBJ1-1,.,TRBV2,CASGGTPVVLNTEGFF,TGTGCCAGCGGGGGGACGCCCGTCGTCTTGAACACTGAAGGTTTCTTT
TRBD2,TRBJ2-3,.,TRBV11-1,CASSSNGRAGDTQYF,TGTGCCAGCAGCTCGAACGGGAGGGCCGGGGATACGCAGTATTTT
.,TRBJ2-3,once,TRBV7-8,CASSSAGGTDNQQYF,TGTGCCAGCAGCTCCGCGGGCGGTACCGATAATCAGCAGTATTTT
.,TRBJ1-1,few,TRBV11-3,CASSLDPTGEAFF,TGTGCCAGCAGCTTAGATCCGACAGGTGAAGCTTTCTTT
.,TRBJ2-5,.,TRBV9,CASSGGVDFSSQYF,TGTGCCAGCAGCGGAGGCGTGGACTTTTCCTCCCAGTACTTC
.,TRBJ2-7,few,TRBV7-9,CASSATGSLYEQYF,TGTGCCAGCAGCGCAACCGGGTCTCTCTACGAGCAGTACTTC
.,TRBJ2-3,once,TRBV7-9,CASGDQRSGAQYF,TGTGCCAGCGGGGATCAAAGAAGCGGTGCGCAGTATTTT
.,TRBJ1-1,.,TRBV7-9,CASSLVPGELGFGEAFF,TGTGCCAGCAGCTTAGTACCCGGGGAGCTGGGATTTGGAGAAGCTTTCTTT
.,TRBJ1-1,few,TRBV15,CATSRPQGLDTEAFF,TGTGCCACCAGCAGACCTCAGGGGTTGGACACTGAAGCTTTCTTT
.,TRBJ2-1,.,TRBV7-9,CACSLVPGSWSLEQFF,TGTGCCTGCAGCTTAGTACCGGGGAGCTGGAGTTTGGAGCAGTTCTTC
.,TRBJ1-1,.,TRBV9,CASSPWTSGSTEPFF,TGTGCCAGCAGCCCCTGGACGAGCGGGAGCACTGAGCCTTTCTTT
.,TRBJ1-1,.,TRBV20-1,CSARSWGLKNTEAFF,TGCAGTGCCAGAAGTTGGGGGCTCAAGAACACTGAAGCTTTCTTT
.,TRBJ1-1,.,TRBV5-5,CASSLELAGGTEAFF,TGTGCCAGCAGCTTGGAACTAGCGGGAGGCACTGAAGCTTTCTTT
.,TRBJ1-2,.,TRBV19,CASSIDREGYTF,TGTGCCAGTAGTATAGACAGGGAAGGCTACACCTTC
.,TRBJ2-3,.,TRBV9,CASSVGSGTEYF,.
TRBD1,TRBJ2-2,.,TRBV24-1,CATLAGGTGKLYF,TGTGCCACCTTGGCAGGGGGCACCGGGAAGCTGTATTTT
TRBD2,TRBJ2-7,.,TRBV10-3,CAISATSDYEQYF,TGTGCCATCAGTGCGACTAGCGACTACGAGCAGTACTTC
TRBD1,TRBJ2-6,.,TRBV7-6,CASSLGTGPSGVNVLTF,TGTGCCAGCAGCCTAGGGACAGGGCCCTCAGGTGTCAACGTCCTGACTTTC
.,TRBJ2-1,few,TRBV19,CASSILAVHNEQFF,TGTGCCAGTAGTATTTTGGCGGTTCACAATGAGCAGTTCTTC
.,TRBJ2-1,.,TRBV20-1,CSAGRGWYNEQFF,TGCAGTGCTGGCAGGGGTTGGTACAATGAGCAGTTCTTC
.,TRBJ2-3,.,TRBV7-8,CASSLTGSHHQHFF,TGTGCCAGCAGCCTTACAGGAAGTCACCACCAGCATTTTTTT
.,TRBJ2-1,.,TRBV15,CATSDRGLAYEQF,TGTGCCACCAGTGACCGGGGCCTAGCCTACGAGCAGTTC
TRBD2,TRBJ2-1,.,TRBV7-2,CATQRGGLYEQFF,TGTGCCACTCAGCGGGGGGGACTGTATGAGCAGTTCTTC
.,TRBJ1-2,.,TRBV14,CASSLTGGTYEEYTF,TGTGCCAGCAGCTTGACAGGAGGCACCTACGAGGAGTACACCTTC
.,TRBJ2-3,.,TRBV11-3,CASSLDLTGSGVTDTQYF,TGTGCCAGCAGCTTAGATCTGACAGGTAGCGGAGTCACAGATACGCAGTATTTT
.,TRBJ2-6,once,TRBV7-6,CASGEHPQYVLTF,TGTGCCAGCGGCGAACACCCCCAATACGTCCTGACTTTC
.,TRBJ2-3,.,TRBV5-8,CASGYERADTQYF,TGTGCCAGCGGGTACGAGAGGGCAGATACGCAGTATTTT
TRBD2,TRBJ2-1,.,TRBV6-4,CASRLGTSGIHYNEQFF,TGTGCCAGCAGGTTGGGGACTAGCGGGATCCACTACAATGAGCAGTTCTTC
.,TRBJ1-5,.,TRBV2,CASSRDTDQPQHF,TGTGCCAGTTCTCGGGACACTGATCAGCCCCAGCATTTT
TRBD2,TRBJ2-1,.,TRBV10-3,CASSKASGAYNAQFF,TGTGCCAGTAGTAAAGCTAGCGGAGCCTACAATGCCCAGTTCTTC
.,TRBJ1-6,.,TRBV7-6,CASTLERGPSGANF,TGTGCCAGCACCCTAGAGAGGGGCCCTTCTGGGGCCAACTTT
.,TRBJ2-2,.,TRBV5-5,CASSFGEGGNTGELFF,TGTGCCAGCAGCTTCGGAGAGGGGGGGAACACTGGGGAGCTGTTTTTT
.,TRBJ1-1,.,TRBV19,CASSIRPTNTEAFF,TGTGCCAGTAGTATTCGGCCTACGAACACTGAAGCTTTCTTT
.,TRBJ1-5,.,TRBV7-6,CASSLIPCSYNEQHF,TGTGCCAGCAGCTTAATTCCGTGTTCCTACAATGAGCAGCATTTT